This entry features one T cell receptor beta chain sequence. Its specificity is not known. The junction departs from germline at one end; a sequencing error may be responsible. These data come from a study of tumor-infiltrating lymphocytes in primary liver carcinoma. At the level of the study: The patients presented with primary liver carcinoma, which was managed through surgical resection. Male and female patients aged 30 to 69 years made up the cohort. Whole-study findings and limits: Tumor-adjacent and tumor-blood pairs showed less overlap than tumor region pairs. Tumor top-250-clone fraction significantly exceeded that of blood (p = 0.039).

It was unsorted whole blood that yielded blood RNA, and germline DNA was also extracted. Production of TCR beta cDNA used approximately 0.55 ug total RNA together with a constant-region primer. ARM-PCR, slightly modified, supplied the TCR beta libraries through three nested multiplex PCR rounds. In the first two PCR rounds, TRBV1-TRBV30 forward primers were paired with a C-beta reverse primer, and each round lasted around 10 cycles. A single record per CDR3 protein comes from TCRdb applying MiXCR to the multiplex PCR reads. The sample yields 250,000 to 400,000 distinct CDR3 sequences, 55% to 65% seen once. The germline V gene encodes CDR1 MGHRA and CDR2 YSYEKL. The CDR3 loop spans 13 amino acids.

The chain links TRBV4-1 to TRBJ2-1, with 8 bases aligning to TRBD2. The receptor was derived from a man between 35 and 55 years old with primary liver carcinoma and hepatitis B virus infection. The sample consisted of peripheral blood. The CDR3: CANSQEAGVEQFF. In DNA, the CDR3 is TGCGCCAACAGCCAAGAAGCGGGAGTTGAGCAGTTCTTC.